The rows below give T cell receptor beta chains drawn from one sample of a study of T cell responses to AZD1222 COVID-19 vaccine. Clones were read by immunoSEQ multiplex PCR, and TCRdb kept only the in-frame ones, dropping some. The sample comprises 85,000 or so clones, around 84% of which are singletons, and 5.6% rests with the top ten. Sequences were derived from peripheral blood, sampled 28 days after the second AZD1222 dose. The receptors come from an adult who received the AZD1222 COVID-19 vaccine. Each CDR3 is given with its conserved first and last residue. The D gene is left open where the match is weak. A row's size may be missing; if present it is once, few, many or a size class.

j_call d_call v_call clone_size cdr3_aa cdr3_nt
TRBJ2-7 NA TRBV19 NA CASTPVGGGYEQYF TGTGCCAGTACCCCGGTAGGAGGGGGCTACGAGCAGTACTTC
TRBJ2-7 NA TRBV10-1 NA CASSESWRGNEQYF TGCGCCAGCAGTGAGTCATGGAGGGGAAACGAGCAGTACTTC
TRBJ1-3 TRBD1 TRBV10-1 NA CASSPGTGAGNTIYF TGCGCCAGCAGTCCCGGGACAGGGGCTGGAAACACCATATATTTT
TRBJ2-3 TRBD1 TRBV19 NA CASRPGMGQPSTDTQYF TGTGCCAGTAGGCCGGGAATGGGACAGCCTAGCACAGATACGCAGTATTTT
TRBJ2-2 NA TRBV6-4 NA CASSEVAGSTGELFF TGTGCCAGCAGTGAGGTGGCGGGATCCACCGGGGAGCTGTTTTTT
TRBJ2-3 TRBD2 TRBV19 NA CASSIRLAGDTQYF TGTGCCAGTAGTATTAGACTAGCGGGAGATACGCAGTATTTT
TRBJ1-2 NA TRBV6-5 once CASRETAVYGYTF TGTGCCAGCAGGGAGACAGCTGTCTATGGCTACACCTTC
TRBJ2-7 TRBD2 TRBV11-2 NA CASSPLRGGSYEQYF TGTGCCAGCAGCCCCCTTCGGGGGGGCTCCTACGAGCAGTACTTC
TRBJ1-1 NA TRBV5-1 NA CASSLDSNSNTEAFF TGCGCCAGCAGCTTGGATTCCAACTCGAACACTGAAGCTTTCTTT
TRBJ2-1 NA TRBV19 NA CAPGGGRLNEQFF TGTGCCCCTGGGGGGGGGCGCCTCAATGAGCAGTTCTTC
TRBJ2-2 TRBD1 TRBV5-4 NA CASSPTGTNTGELFF TGTGCCAGCAGCCCGACAGGGACGAACACCGGGGAGCTGTTTTTT
TRBJ2-7 NA TRBV6-5 NA CASSYEWGRTDEQYF TGTGCCAGCAGCTACGAGTGGGGGAGGACGGACGAGCAGTACTTC
TRBJ2-3 NA TRBV7-8 NA CASSPTRDQRWDTQYF TGTGCCAGCAGCCCCACCCGGGATCAGCGATGGGATACGCAGTATTTT
TRBJ1-6 NA TRBV7-2 once CASSDQQGSPLHF TGTGCCAGCAGCGACCAACAGGGATCACCCCTCCACTTT
TRBJ1-3 NA TRBV15 NA CATSRESLGGSGNTIYF TGTGCCACCAGCAGAGAATCCCTGGGGGGCTCTGGAAACACCATATATTTT
TRBJ1-4 NA TRBV29-1 NA CGSKAGASGINEKLFF TGCGGCTCCAAGGCGGGGGCATCTGGGATTAATGAAAAACTGTTTTTT
TRBJ2-2 NA TRBV9 NA CASSVSSGTGELFF TGTGCCAGCAGCGTCTCGAGTGGCACCGGGGAGCTGTTTTTT
TRBJ1-5 NA TRBV30 NA CAWSGQLSNQPQHF TGTGCCTGGAGTGGACAGCTTAGCAATCAGCCCCAGCATTTT
TRBJ2-3 TRBD2 TRBV10-3 NA CAISEPLAVASTDTQYF TGTGCCATCAGTGAGCCACTAGCGGTAGCTAGCACAGATACGCAGTATTTT
TRBJ2-7 NA TRBV3-1/TRBV3-2 NA CASTQGGSAYGQYF TGTGCCAGCACGCAAGGGGGATCCGCCTATGGGCAGTACTTC
TRBJ1-6 TRBD1 TRBV7-2 once CASSSSGTGHSPLHF TGTGCCAGCAGCTCATCCGGGACAGGCCATTCACCCCTCCACTTT
TRBJ2-3 TRBD2 TRBV7-2 NA CASSTTSAGLRGTQYF TGTGCCAGCAGCACCACTAGCGCGGGGCTTAGGGGTACGCAGTATTTT
TRBJ2-5 TRBD1 TRBV5-1 NA CASSFQGASETQYF TGCGCCAGCAGCTTCCAGGGGGCCTCGGAGACCCAGTACTTC
TRBJ2-7 TRBD1 TRBV20-1 NA CSGGQGNEQYF TGCAGTGGGGGACAGGGGAACGAGCAGTACTTC
TRBJ2-3 TRBD2 TRBV19 NA CASSIAASGETDTQYF TGTGCCAGTAGTATAGCGGCTAGCGGGGAGACAGATACGCAGTATTTT
TRBJ2-7 NA TRBV5-1 NA CASSLGDTAGEQYF TGCGCCAGCAGCTTGGGGGACACTGCCGGAGAGCAGTACTTC
TRBJ2-3 NA TRBV3-1/TRBV3-2 NA CASNQEGGTDTQYF TGTGCCAGCAACCAGGAGGGCGGCACAGATACGCAGTATTTT
TRBJ2-7 NA TRBV19 NA CASSPTDLQPYEQYF TGTGCCAGTAGCCCCACAGACCTCCAACCCTACGAGCAGTACTTC
TRBJ2-4 TRBD1 TRBV28 NA CASSSPSRWDSLRDIQYF TGTGCCAGCAGTTCCCCTTCGCGTTGGGACAGCCTACGGGACATTCAGTACTTC
TRBJ2-4 NA TRBV3-1/TRBV3-2 NA CASSQSNFLAKNIQYF TGTGCCAGCAGCCAATCAAACTTCCTAGCCAAAAACATTCAGTACTTC
TRBJ2-3 NA TRBV7-9 few CASSLAGTSYTDTQYF TGTGCCAGCAGCTTAGCCGGGACCTCCTACACAGATACGCAGTATTTT
TRBJ2-5 NA TRBV7-9 NA CASSFSQGQETQYF TGTGCCAGCAGCTTTTCACAGGGCCAAGAGACCCAGTACTTC
TRBJ2-1 TRBD1 TRBV7-2 NA CASTLNRGNEQFF TGTGCCAGCACCCTGAACAGGGGCAATGAGCAGTTCTTC
TRBJ2-1 NA TRBV6-1 NA CASSERPSSYNEQFF TGTGCCAGCAGTGAAAGGCCGAGCTCCTACAATGAGCAGTTCTTC
TRBJ2-7 TRBD2 TRBV4-2 NA CASSQDTASGSYEQYF TGTGCCAGCAGCCAAGATACGGCTAGCGGGTCCTACGAGCAGTACTTC
TRBJ1-3 NA TRBV6-8 NA CATRLGPCSGNTIYF TGTGCCACCAGGCTCGGACCCTGCTCTGGAAACACCATATATTTT